This section outlines one T cell receptor (beta chain) sequence together with its context. This clonotype came up a few times. No cognate antigen has been identified for it. Per-base qualities were not stored, and no clone one base away is much larger. This specimen comes from a study of CD8+CD57+ T cells in acquired aplastic anemia listed by TCRdb under 2018. For context, the study as a whole: Extracted DNA from sorted CD4+ and CD8+ cells averaged around 2.9 ug, ranging from roughly 0.17 to 27.4 ug. CD8+CD57+ expansion was defined as a frequency above the mean frequency observed in healthy subjects. What the authors observed across the whole study: Roughly 30 CD8+ CDR3 sequences were found to be shared between patients and controls, but these sequences appeared to be highly expressed in patients and within the immunodominant clones of the patients. No significant difference in CD8+ Simpson's diversity was found between patients and healthy controls (P=0.060).

Patients chosen for sequencing had shown expansion of CD8+CD57+ cells by flow cytometry. Every patient had a diagnosis of severe acquired aplastic anemia based on International Study of Aplastic Anemia and Agranulocytosis and Camitta criteria. No therapy had been received by the patients at the time of blood sampling. TCR repertoires of sorted CD4+ and CD8+ blood T cells from severe aplastic anemia patients and healthy subjects were deep-sequenced in the study. Patients were enrolled in the USA under clinicaltrials.gov protocols 00001620, 01623167, 00001397, 00071045, 00081523 and 00961064. Ficoll-Paque density gradient centrifugation was used to isolate peripheral blood mononuclear cells. Before DNA extraction, CD4+ and CD8+ T cells were sorted by FACS or by magnetic beads. Profiling of TCR beta VDJ combinations and CDR3 sequences used genomic DNA as the template. An Illumina HiSeq 2000 was the platform used for TCR repertoire sequencing. In the authors' own workflow: Repertoires were assessed using TRBV/TRBJ rearrangement plots, CDR3 size and DJ length profiles, and Simpson's diversity index. The most abundant DNA sequence in the deep sequencing data was defined as the immunodominant clone. CDR3 amino acid sequences were screened for sharing across subjects and were compared with published repertoires and the VDJdb database. TCRdb reran the public reads through fastp at Q25 and MiXCR, keeping productive beta chains. Identical CDR3 proteins give one entry, which carries the most common genes and DNA. It is TCRdb's table, rather than the study itself, that gives the V and J calls and clone size. This sample lists 95,000 to 150,000 distinct CDR3 sequences; approximately 61% were detected once. The top ten clones comprise under 35% of the sample.

The V and J ends are trimmed by 4 bases and 7 bases, leaving 19 bases between them. The CDR3 numbers 16 residues from cysteine through phenylalanine. Solely the CDR3 DNA is kept, with 48 bases framed from the first base. From the germline V gene (reference sequence), CDR1 is LNHDA and CDR2 is SQIVND. The sequence is built from TRBV19 and TRBJ1-4; no D gene can be assigned with confidence. The TCR sequence derives from a human donor with aplastic anemia. Sequencing was done on a sample of sorted CD4+, CD8+, or CD8+CD57+ T cells (not recorded which) from PBMCs. The CDR3 region has the sequence CASSTNLWVMGEKLFF. In nucleotide form, the sequence is TGTGCCAGTAGTACCAACCTGTGGGTTATGGGTGAAAAACTGTTTTTT. The full variable domain, completed from the reference TRBV19 and TRBJ1-4 proteins outside the CDR3, reads DGGITQSPKYLFRKEGQNVTLSCEQNLNHDAMYWYRQDPGQGLRLIYYSQIVNDFQKGDIAEGYSVSREKKESFPLTVTSAQKNPTAFYLCASSTNLWVMGEKLFFGSGTQLSVL.